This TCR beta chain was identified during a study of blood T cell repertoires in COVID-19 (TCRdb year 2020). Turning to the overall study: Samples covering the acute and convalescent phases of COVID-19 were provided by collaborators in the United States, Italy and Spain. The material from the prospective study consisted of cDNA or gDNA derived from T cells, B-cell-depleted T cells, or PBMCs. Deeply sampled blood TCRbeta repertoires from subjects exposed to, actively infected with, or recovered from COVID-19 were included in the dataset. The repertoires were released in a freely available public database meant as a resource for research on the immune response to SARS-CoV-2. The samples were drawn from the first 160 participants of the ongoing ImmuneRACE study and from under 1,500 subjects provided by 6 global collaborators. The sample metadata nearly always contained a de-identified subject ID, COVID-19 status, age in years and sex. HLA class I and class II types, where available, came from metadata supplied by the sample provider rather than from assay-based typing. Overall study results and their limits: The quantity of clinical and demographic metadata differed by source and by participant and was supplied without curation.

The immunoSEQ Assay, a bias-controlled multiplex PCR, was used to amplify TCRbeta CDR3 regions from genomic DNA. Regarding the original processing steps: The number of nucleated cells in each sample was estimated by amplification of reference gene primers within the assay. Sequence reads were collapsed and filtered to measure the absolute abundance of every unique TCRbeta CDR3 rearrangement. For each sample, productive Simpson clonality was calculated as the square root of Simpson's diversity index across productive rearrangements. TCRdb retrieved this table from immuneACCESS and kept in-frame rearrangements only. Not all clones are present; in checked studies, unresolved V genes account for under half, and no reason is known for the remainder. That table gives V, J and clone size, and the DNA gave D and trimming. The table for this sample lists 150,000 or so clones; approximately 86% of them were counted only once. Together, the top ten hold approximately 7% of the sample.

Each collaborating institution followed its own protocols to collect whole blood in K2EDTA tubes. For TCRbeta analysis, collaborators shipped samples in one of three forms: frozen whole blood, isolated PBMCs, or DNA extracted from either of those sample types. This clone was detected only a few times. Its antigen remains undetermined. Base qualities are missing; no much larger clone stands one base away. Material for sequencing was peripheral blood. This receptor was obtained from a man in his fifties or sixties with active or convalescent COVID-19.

The nucleotide sequence reads TGCGCCAGCAGCTTGGGGCCTTCCATAAAGCGGGCCAGCTCCTACGAGCAGTACTTC. This sequence encodes CASSLGPSIKRASSYEQYF. The sequence links TRBV5-1 to TRBJ2-7; perhaps TRBD2 is the D gene, with 6 bases matching. V sheds 0 bases and J sheds 0 bases, leaving 22 bases between their ends. The CDR3 runs 19 amino acids, cysteine and phenylalanine included. Only the CDR3 portion is preserved as DNA: 57 bases, with reading frame beginning at the first base. From the germline V gene, CDR1 is SGHRS and CDR2 is YFSETQ.